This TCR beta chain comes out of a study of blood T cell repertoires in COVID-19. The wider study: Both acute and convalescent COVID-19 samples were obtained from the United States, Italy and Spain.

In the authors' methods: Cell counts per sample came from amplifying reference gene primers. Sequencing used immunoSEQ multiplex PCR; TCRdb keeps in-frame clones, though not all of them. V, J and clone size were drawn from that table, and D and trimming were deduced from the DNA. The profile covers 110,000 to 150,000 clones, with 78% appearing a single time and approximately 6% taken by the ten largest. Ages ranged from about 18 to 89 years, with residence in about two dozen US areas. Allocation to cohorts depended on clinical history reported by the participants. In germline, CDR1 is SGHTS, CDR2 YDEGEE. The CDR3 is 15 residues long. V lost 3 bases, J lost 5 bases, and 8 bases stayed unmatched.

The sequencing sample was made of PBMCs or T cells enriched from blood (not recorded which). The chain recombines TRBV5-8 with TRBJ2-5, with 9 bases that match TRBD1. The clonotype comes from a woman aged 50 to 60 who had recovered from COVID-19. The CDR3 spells CASSSGTGLAETQYF. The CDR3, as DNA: TGTGCCAGCAGCTCCGGGACAGGGCTGGCTGAGACCCAGTACTTC.